The next 9 T cell receptor beta chains were all read from a single sample in a study of cytomegalovirus exposure and HLA in healthy donors. The PCR had 60 Vbeta and 13 Jbeta primers. Profiled with immunoSEQ multiplex PCR; TCRdb holds only in-frame clones, not every one. The sample gives 200,000 to 250,000 clones, 75% to 90% of which show up once; 1% is in the top ten. Source material: PBMCs. Receptor source: a woman younger than 30 in good health and CMV-seronegative.

The chain has TRBV5-4 and TRBJ1-5; no definite D call. This CDR3 has 14 residues. CDR1 is SGHNT and CDR2 is YYREEE in the germline V gene (reference sequence). The V and J ends lost 4 bases and 1 base respectively, with 9 bases between them. CDR3: CASSHDGSNQPQHF. The CDR3 DNA reads TGTGCCAGCAGCCACGACGGGAGCAATCAGCCCCAGCATTTT.

The DNA for the CDR3 is TGTGCCACCAACCCCGACGGGGATCAGCCCCAGCATTTT. It translates to CATNPDGDQPQHF. This chain connects TRBV15 to TRBJ1-5; the D is unclear. CDR3 size: 13 residues. V lost 7 bases to trimming and J lost 5 bases, with 12 bases between them. Germline V CDR1 and CDR2: LNHNV, YYDKDF (reference sequence).

J is TRBJ2-5 and V is TRBV6-5; the D is unclear. V was cut by 4 bases and J by 5 bases, with 14 bases left in between. Germline CDR1 reads MNHEY; CDR2 reads SVGAGI. The CDR3 has 14 amino acids. In nucleotides, the CDR3 is TGTGCCAGCAGTTTCTTCGGTGCCGAGGAGACCCAGTACTTC. Its protein is CASSFFGAEETQYF.

The chain couples TRBV27 to TRBJ2-4, with 10 bases matching TRBD1. The CDR3 sequence is 16 residues long. With V trimmed by 2 bases and J by 3 bases, 4 bases remained unmatched. CDR1 and CDR2 (germline): MNHEY, SMNVEV (reference sequence). The CDR3 region has the DNA TGTGCCAGCAGTTTAGGACAGGGGGTAGGCAAAAACATTCAGTACTTC. It encodes CASSLGQGVGKNIQYF.

The chain uses TRBV9 and TRBJ1-2; TRBD1 might be the D (5 bases). V was clipped by 6 bases and J by 8 bases, with 11 bases between them. Germline V lookup: CDR1 SGDLS, CDR2 YYNGEE. The CDR3 contains 11 residues. CDR3 nucleotides: TGTGCCAGCATGGGGGGTAAAGGCTACACCTTC. Protein product: CASMGGKGYTF.

This chain joins TRBV4-2 and TRBJ2-3; 10 nucleotides align to TRBD1. V lost 4 bases, J lost 4 bases, and 5 bases stayed unmatched. CDR3 length equals 15 residues. Germline CDR1 reads LGHNA; CDR2 reads YNFKEQ. This chain's CDR3 is CASSPRTGGADTQYF. CDR3 DNA sequence: TGTGCCAGCAGCCCTCGGACAGGGGGAGCAGATACGCAGTATTTT.

This chain uses TRBV27 with TRBJ1-1; 9 nucleotides line up with TRBD1. In germline, CDR1 is MNHEY, CDR2 SMNVEV (reference sequence). The V gene end was trimmed by 7 bases and the J gene end by 2 bases; junction bases not matched to a gene: 5. The CDR3 has 14 amino acids. In DNA, the CDR3 is TGTGCCAGCACGCAGACAGGGGGTAACACTGAAGCTTTCTTT. This encodes CASTQTGGNTEAFF.

The V call is TRBV5-5, the J call TRBJ2-5; D may be TRBD2 (5 bases). This CDR3 has 14 amino acids. From germline, CDR1 is SGHKS and CDR2 YYEKEE (reference sequence). The V and J ends lost 0 bases and 5 bases respectively, with 11 bases between them. The DNA of the CDR3 is TGTGCCAGCAGCTTGGAGGGTAGCGTGGAGACCCAGTACTTC. Its translation is CASSLEGSVETQYF. Full variable domain (rest looked up from reference TRBV5-5 and TRBJ2-5): DAGVTQSPTHLIKTRGQQVTLRCSPISGHKSVSWYQQVLGQGPQFIFQYYEKEERGRGNFPDRFSARQFPNYSSELNVNALLLGDSALYLCASSLEGSVETQYFGPGTRLLVL.

The genes are TRBV5-1 and TRBJ2-5; 9 nucleotides align to TRBD1. With the DNA end fitting TRBJ2-7 better, the J assignment may be wrong. The germline gives CDR1 SGHRS, CDR2 YFSETQ. The CDR3 is made up of 15 amino acids. The CDR3 loop is CASSSERTGDYEQYF. CDR3 DNA sequence: TGCGCCAGCAGCTCCGAAAGGACAGGGGACTACGAGCAGTACTTC.